This T cell receptor (beta chain) was sequenced in a study of T cell changes during pregnancy in multiple sclerosis. The data were produced by immunoSEQ multiplex PCR, yet TCRdb's version contains in-frame clones alone and is incomplete. The sample carries some 77,000 clones, 89% recorded once. Trimming took 4 bases from V and 6 from J; bases not matched to a gene: 11. The CDR3 has 15 residues. Germline values: CDR1 SGDLS, CDR2 YYNGEE. The chain links TRBV9 to TRBJ2-3; 7 nucleotides agree with TRBD1. The clonotype was recovered from a female donor with multiple sclerosis, enrolled in a pregnancy study. The material sequenced was peripheral blood, taken before pregnancy. In nucleotides, the CDR3 is TGTGCCAGCAGCCCAATGACAGGGCCAAGGGATACGCAGTATTTT. It is translated as CASSPMTGPRDTQYF. Variable domain in full (rest from reference TRBV9 and TRBJ2-3): DSGVTQTPKHLITATGQRVTLRCSPRSGDLSVYWYQQSLDQGLQFLIQYYNGEERAKGNILERFSAQQFPDLHSELNLSSLELGDSALYFCASSPMTGPRDTQYFGPGTRLTVL.